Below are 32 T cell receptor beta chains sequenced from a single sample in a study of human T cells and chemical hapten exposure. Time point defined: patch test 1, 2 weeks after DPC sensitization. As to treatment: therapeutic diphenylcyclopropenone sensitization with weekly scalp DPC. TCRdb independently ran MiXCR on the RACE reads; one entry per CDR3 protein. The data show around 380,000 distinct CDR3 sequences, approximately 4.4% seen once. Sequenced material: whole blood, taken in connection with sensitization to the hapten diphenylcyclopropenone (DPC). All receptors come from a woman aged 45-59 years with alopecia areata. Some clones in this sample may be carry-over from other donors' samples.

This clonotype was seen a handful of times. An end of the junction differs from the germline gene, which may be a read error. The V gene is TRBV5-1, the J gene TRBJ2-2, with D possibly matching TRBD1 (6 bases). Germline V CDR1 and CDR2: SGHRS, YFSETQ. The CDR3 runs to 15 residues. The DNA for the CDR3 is TGCGCCAGCACCTTGGTGACAGGGAACACCGGGGAGCTGTTTTTT. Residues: CASTLVTGNTGELFF.

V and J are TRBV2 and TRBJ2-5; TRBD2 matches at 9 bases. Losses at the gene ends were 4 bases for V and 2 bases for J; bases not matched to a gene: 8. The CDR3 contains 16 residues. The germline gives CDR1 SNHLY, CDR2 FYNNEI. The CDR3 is CASSVDSGGLQETQYF. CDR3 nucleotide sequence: TGTGCCAGCAGTGTAGATAGCGGGGGACTTCAAGAGACCCAGTACTTC. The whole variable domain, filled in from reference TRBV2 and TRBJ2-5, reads EPEVTQTPSHQVTQMGQEVILRCVPISNHLYFYWYRQILGQKVEFLVSFYNNEISEKSEIFDDQFSVERPDGSNFTLKIRSTKLEDSAMYFCASSVDSGGLQETQYFGPGTRLLVL.

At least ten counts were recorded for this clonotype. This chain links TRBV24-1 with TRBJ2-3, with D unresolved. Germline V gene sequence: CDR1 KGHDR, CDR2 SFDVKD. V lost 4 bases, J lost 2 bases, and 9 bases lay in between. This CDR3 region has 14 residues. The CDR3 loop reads CATSDPGFTDTQYF. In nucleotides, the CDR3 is TGTGCCACCAGTGACCCTGGTTTCACAGATACGCAGTATTTT.

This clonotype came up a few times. CDR3 DNA: TGTGCCAGCAGTTCCCGACAGGGAAACGGGGAGCTGTTTTTT. Its protein is CASSSRQGNGELFF. This sequence joins TRBV28 and TRBJ2-2; 7 bases are shared with TRBD1. J gave up 7 bases and V 4 bases, and 6 bases lay outside the gene matches. From germline, CDR1 is MDHEN and CDR2 SYDVKM. The CDR3 length is 14 residues.

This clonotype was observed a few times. The CDR3 bases are TGTGCCAGCAGGTGGACAGATAGCAATCAGCCCCAGCATTTT. Translating it yields CASRWTDSNQPQHF. The chain uses TRBV12-3 or TRBV12-4 and TRBJ1-5, with a weak D call TRBD1 (6 bases). The CDR3 spans 14 residues. V was cut by 6 bases and J by 0 bases, with 9 bases left in between.

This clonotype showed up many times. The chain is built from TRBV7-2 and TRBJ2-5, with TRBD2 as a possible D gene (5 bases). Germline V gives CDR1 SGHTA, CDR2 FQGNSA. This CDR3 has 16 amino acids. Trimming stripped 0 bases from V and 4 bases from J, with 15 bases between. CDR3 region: CASSLANAGKRETQYF. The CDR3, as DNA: TGTGCCAGCAGCTTAGCGAACGCGGGCAAGAGAGAGACCCAGTACTTC.

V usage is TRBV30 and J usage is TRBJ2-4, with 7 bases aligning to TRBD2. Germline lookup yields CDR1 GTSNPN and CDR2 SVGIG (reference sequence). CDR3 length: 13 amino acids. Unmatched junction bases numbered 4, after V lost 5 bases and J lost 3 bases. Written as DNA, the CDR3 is TGTGCCTGGGGGGGGGAAGGCAAAAACATTCAGTACTTC. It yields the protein CAWGGEGKNIQYF.

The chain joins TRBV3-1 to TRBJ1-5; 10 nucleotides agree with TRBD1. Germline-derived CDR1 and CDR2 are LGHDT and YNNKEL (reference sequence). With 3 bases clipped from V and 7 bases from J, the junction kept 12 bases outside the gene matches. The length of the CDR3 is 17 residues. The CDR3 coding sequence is TGTGCCAGCAGCCAGGCATCCGGGACAGGGGTAGGCCAGCCCCAGCATTTT. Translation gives CASSQASGTGVGQPQHF.

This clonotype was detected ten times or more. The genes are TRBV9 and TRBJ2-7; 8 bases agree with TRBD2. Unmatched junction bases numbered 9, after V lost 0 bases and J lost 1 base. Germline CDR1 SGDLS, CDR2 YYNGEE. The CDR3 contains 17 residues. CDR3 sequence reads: CASSVAPSAGVSYEQYF. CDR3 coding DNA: TGTGCCAGCAGCGTAGCCCCGTCAGCGGGAGTTTCCTACGAGCAGTACTTC.

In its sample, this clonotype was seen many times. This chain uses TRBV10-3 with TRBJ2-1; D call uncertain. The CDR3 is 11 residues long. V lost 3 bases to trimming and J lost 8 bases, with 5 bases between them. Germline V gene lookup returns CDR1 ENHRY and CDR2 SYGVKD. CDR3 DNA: TGTGCCATCAGTGAATCTGATGAGCAGTTCTTC. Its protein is CAISESDEQFF.

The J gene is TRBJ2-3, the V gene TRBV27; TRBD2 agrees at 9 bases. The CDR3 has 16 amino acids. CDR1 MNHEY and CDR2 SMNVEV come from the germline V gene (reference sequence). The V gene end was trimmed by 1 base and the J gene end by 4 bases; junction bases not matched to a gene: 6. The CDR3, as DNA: TGTGCCAGCAGTTTATGGCGGGGGGGTGGGGCAGATACGCAGTATTTT. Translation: CASSLWRGGGADTQYF.

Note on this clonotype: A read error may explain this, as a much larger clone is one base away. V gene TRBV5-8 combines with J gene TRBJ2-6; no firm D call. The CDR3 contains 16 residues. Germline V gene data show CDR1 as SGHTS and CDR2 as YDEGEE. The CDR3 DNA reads TGTGCCAGCAGCTTGGGATTTGGCACTGGGACCAACGTCCTGACTTTC. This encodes CASSLGFGTGTNVLTF.

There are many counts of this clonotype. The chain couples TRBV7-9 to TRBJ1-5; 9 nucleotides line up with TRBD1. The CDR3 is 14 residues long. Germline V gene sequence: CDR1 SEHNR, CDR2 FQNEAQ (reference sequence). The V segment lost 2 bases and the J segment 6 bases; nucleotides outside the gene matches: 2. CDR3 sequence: CASSLTGGFQPQHF. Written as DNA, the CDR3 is TGTGCCAGCAGCTTAACAGGGGGCTTTCAGCCCCAGCATTTT.

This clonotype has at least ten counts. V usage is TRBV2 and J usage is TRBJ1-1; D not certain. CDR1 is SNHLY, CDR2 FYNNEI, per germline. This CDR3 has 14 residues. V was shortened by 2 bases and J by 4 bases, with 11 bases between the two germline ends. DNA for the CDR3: TGTGCCAGCAGTGAATCCCCGGTTCCCACTGAAGCTTTCTTT. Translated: CASSESPVPTEAFF.

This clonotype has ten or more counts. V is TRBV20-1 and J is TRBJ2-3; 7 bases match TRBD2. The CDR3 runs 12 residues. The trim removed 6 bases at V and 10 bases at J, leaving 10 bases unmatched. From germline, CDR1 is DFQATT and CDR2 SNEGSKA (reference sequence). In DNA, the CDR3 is TGCAGTGCCCCAAGCGGGGCGGGATCGCAGTATTTT. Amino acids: CSAPSGAGSQYF.

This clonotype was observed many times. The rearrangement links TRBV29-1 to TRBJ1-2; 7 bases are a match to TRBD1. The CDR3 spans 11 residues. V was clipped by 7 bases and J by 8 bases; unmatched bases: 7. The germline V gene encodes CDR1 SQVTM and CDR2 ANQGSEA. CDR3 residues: CSAGTAGGYTF. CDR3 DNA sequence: TGCAGCGCCGGGACAGCCGGCGGCTACACCTTC.

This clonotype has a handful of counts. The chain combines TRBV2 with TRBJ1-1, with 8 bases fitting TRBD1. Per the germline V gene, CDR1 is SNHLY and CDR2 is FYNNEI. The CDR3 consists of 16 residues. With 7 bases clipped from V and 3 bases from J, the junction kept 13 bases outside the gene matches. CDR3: CASIRTLDRDHTEAFF. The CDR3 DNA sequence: TGTGCCAGCATCAGAACATTGGACAGGGACCACACTGAAGCTTTCTTT.

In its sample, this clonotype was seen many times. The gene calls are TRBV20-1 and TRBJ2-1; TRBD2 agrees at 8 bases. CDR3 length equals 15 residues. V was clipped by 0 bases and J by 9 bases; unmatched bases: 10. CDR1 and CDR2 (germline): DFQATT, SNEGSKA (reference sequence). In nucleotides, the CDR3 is TGCAGTGCTAGAGAGCGGGGGGCTGACGGTGGTGAGCAGTTCTTC. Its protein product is CSARERGADGGEQFF.

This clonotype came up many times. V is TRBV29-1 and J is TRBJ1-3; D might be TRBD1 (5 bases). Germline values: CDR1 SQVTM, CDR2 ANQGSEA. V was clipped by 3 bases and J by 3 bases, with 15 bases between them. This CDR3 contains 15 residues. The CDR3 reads CSVDGLGGGGNTIYF. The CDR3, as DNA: TGCAGCGTTGACGGTCTGGGGGGAGGTGGAAACACCATATATTTT.

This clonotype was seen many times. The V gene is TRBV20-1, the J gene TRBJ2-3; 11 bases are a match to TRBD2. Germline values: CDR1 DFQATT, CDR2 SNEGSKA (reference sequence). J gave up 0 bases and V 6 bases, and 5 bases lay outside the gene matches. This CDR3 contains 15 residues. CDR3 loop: CSATRTSGSTDTQYF. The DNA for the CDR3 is TGCAGTGCAACCCGGACTAGCGGGAGCACAGATACGCAGTATTTT.

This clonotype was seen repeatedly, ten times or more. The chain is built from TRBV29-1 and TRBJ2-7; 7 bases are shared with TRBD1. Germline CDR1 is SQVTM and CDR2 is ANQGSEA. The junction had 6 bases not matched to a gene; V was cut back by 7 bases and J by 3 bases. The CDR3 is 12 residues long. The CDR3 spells CSAKTGIYEQYF. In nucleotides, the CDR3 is TGCAGCGCTAAGACAGGGATCTACGAGCAGTACTTC.

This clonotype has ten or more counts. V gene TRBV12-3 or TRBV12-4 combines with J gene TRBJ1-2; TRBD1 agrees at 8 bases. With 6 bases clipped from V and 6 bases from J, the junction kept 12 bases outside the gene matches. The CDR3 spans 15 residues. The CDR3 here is CASSYSDREENGYTF. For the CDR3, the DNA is TGTGCCAGCAGCTACTCGGACAGGGAAGAGAATGGCTACACCTTC.

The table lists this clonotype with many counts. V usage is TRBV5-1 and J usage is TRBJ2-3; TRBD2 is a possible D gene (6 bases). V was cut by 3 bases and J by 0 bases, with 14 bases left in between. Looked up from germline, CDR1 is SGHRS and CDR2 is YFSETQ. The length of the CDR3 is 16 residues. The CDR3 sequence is CASSSHPGTSTDTQYF. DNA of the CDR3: TGCGCCAGCAGCTCCCACCCGGGGACTAGCACAGATACGCAGTATTTT. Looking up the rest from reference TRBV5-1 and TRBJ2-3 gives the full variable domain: KAGVTQTPRYLIKTRGQQVTLSCSPISGHRSVSWYQQTPGQGLQFLFEYFSETQRNKGNFPGRFSGRQFSNSRSEMNVSTLELGDSALYLCASSSHPGTSTDTQYFGPGTRLTVL.

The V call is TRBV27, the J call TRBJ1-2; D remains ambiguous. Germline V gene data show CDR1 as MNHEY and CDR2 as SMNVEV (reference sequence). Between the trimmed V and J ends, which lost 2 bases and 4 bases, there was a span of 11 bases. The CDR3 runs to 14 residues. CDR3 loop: CASSLKGSSYGYTF. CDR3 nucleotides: TGTGCCAGCAGTTTAAAAGGCAGCTCCTATGGCTACACCTTC.

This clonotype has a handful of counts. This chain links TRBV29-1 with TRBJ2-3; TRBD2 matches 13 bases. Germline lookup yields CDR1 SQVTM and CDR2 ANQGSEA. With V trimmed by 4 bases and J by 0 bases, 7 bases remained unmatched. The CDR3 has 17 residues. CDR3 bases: TGCAGCGTTGCCGGGACTAGCGGGGCCTCGAGCACAGATACGCAGTATTTT. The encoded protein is CSVAGTSGASSTDTQYF.

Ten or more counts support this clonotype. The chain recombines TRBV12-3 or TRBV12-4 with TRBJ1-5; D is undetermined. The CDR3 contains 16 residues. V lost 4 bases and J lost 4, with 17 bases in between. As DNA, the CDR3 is TGTGCCAGCAGTTCCCCTGGTTCAGCGGGGAATCAGCCCCAGCATTTT. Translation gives CASSSPGSAGNQPQHF.

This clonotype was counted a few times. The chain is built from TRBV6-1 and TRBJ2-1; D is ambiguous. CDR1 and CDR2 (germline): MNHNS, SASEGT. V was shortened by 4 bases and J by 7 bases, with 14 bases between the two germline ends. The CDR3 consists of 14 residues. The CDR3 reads CASSGLLGLNEQFF. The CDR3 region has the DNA TGTGCCAGCAGTGGACTCCTTGGGTTAAATGAGCAGTTCTTC.

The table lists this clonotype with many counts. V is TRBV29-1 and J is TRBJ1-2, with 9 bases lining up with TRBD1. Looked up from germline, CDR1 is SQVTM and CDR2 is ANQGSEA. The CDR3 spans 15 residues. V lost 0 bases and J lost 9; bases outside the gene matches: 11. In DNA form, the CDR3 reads TGCAGCGTTGAAGAGCGGGACAGGGTTCTCATGAGCTACACCTTC. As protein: CSVEERDRVLMSYTF.

CDR3: CASSFEQGITKNIQYF. CDR3 in DNA: TGTGCCAGCAGCTTCGAACAGGGAATTACCAAAAACATTCAGTACTTC. The V and J genes are TRBV7-9 and TRBJ2-4; D perhaps matches TRBD1 (6 bases). V lost 3 bases, J lost 2 bases, and 14 bases lay in between. CDR1 is SEHNR and CDR2 is FQNEAQ in the germline V gene (reference sequence). This CDR3 has 16 amino acids.

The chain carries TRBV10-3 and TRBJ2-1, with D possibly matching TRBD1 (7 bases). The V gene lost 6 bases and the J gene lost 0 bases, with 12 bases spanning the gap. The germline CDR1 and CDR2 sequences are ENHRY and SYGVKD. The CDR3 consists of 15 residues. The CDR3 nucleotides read TGTGCCATCAGCCCCAGGGGGGACTCCTACAATGAGCAGTTCTTC. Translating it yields CAISPRGDSYNEQFF.

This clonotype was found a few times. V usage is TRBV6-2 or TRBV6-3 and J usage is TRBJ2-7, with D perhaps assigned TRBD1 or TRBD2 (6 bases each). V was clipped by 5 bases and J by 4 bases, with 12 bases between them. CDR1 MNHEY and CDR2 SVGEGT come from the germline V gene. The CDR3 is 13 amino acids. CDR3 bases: TGTGCCAGCAGTAGGGGGGCGCGATACGAGCAGTACTTC. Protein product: CASSRGARYEQYF.

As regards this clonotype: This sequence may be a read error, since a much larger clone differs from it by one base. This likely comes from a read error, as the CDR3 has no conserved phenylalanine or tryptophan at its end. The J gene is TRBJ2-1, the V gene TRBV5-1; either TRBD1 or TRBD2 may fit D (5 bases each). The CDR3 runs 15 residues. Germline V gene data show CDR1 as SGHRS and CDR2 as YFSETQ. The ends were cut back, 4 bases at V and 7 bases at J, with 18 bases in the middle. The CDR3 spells CASSPARDLRNEQFY. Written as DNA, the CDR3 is TGCGCCAGCAGCCCCGCCCGGGACCTCAGGAATGAGCAGTTCTAC.